The 10 T cell receptor beta chains below were found in one sample sequenced in a study of cytomegalovirus exposure and HLA in healthy donors. The PCR made use of 60 Vbeta and 13 Jbeta primers. Sequenced by immunoSEQ multiplex PCR; TCRdb stores in-frame clones only, minus some. The sample holds 170,000 or so clones; around three quarters are singletons and the top ten take roughly 3%. The specimen was PBMCs. Receptors originate from a middle-aged woman in good health and CMV-seronegative.

The V gene is TRBV18, the J gene TRBJ1-4, with 9 bases aligning to TRBD1. Germline CDR1 KGHSH, CDR2 LQKENI. The CDR3 consists of 17 residues. V dropped 1 base and J dropped 5; count of bases not matched to a gene: 8. The chain's CDR3 is CASSPRTGVYWNEKLFF. DNA of the CDR3: TGTGCCAGCTCACCACGGACAGGGGTGTATTGGAATGAAAAACTGTTTTTT.

The chain combines TRBV7-9 with TRBJ2-3, with unresolved D. This CDR3 comprises 11 residues. With 5 bases removed from V and 6 bases from J, the gap between germline ends came to 6 bases. Germline CDR1 and CDR2: SEHNR and FQNEAQ (reference sequence). The chain's CDR3 is CASSVMDTQYF. The DNA of the CDR3 is TGTGCCAGCAGCGTCATGGATACGCAGTATTTT.

CDR3 sequence: CASSLWQGENEQYF. In DNA, the CDR3 is TGCGCCAGCAGCTTATGGCAGGGTGAAAACGAGCAGTACTTC. The chain joins TRBV5-1 to TRBJ2-7; D might be TRBD1 (5 bases). In germline, CDR1 is SGHRS, CDR2 YFSETQ. The CDR3 is 14 amino acids. V was pared by 2 bases and J by 5 bases, with 14 bases between. The full variable domain, in which reference TRBV5-1 and TRBJ2-7 provide the parts outside the CDR3, is KAGVTQTPRYLIKTRGQQVTLSCSPISGHRSVSWYQQTPGQGLQFLFEYFSETQRNKGNFPGRFSGRQFSNSRSEMNVSTLELGDSALYLCASSLWQGENEQYFGPGTRLTVT.

The V and J genes are TRBV15 and TRBJ2-2, with no clear D. The CDR3 sequence is 15 residues long. V dropped 3 bases and J dropped 6 bases, with 14 bases sitting between them. CDR1 is LNHNV, CDR2 YYDKDF, per germline (reference sequence). The chain's CDR3 is CATSSPNGRAGELFF. The CDR3 DNA reads TGTGCCACCAGCAGCCCAAATGGGCGTGCCGGGGAGCTGTTTTTT.

The V and J genes are TRBV6-1 and TRBJ1-5; TRBD1 matches 7 bases. Trimming removed 6 bases from V and 5 bases from J; junction bases left unmatched: 10. Germline V gene lookup returns CDR1 MNHNS and CDR2 SASEGT. This CDR3 region has 15 residues. DNA of the CDR3: TGTGCCAGCAGAAGACAGGGTTTAAGGGATCAGCCCCAGCATTTT. It is translated as CASRRQGLRDQPQHF.

This chain links TRBV19 with TRBJ2-3; no definite D call. The germline gives CDR1 LNHDA, CDR2 SQIVND (reference sequence). Trimming took off 3 bases at V and 3 bases at J, with 4 bases between the two ends. There are 12 residues in the CDR3. The CDR3 DNA reads as TGTGCCAGTAGTATCGGGACAGATACGCAGTATTTT. As protein: CASSIGTDTQYF.

The chain combines TRBV28 with TRBJ1-2; TRBD1 matches 9 bases. The J segment lost 6 bases and the V segment lost 5 bases, leaving 4 bases of the junction unmatched. The CDR3 totals 13 residues. Germline V gives CDR1 MDHEN, CDR2 SYDVKM. This chain's CDR3 is CASSPYRGHGYTF. The CDR3 DNA follows: TGTGCCAGCAGTCCTTACAGGGGGCATGGCTACACCTTC.

V gene TRBV7-2 combines with J gene TRBJ1-2; 8 nucleotides agree with TRBD1. CDR1 and CDR2 (germline): SGHTA, FQGNSA. V trimming: 5 bases; J trimming: 8 bases; junction bases outside the gene matches: 10. The CDR3 length is 14 residues. DNA of the CDR3: TGTGCCAGCAGCACCCGGGACAGGTTAAGCGGCTACACCTTC. Its protein product is CASSTRDRLSGYTF.

This sequence joins TRBV16 and TRBJ1-3; D is perhaps TRBD1 (6 bases). Germline CDR1 is KGHSY and CDR2 is FQNENV. The V and J ends lost 4 bases and 4 bases respectively, with 14 bases between them. The CDR3 covers 15 residues. CDR3 loop: CASSPQGHSGNTIYF. The CDR3, as DNA: TGTGCCAGCAGCCCCCAGGGACACTCCGGAAACACCATATATTTT. Filled out from reference TRBV16 and TRBJ1-3, the complete variable domain reads GEEVAQTPKHLVRGEGQKAKLYCAPIKGHSYVFWYQQVLKNEFKFLISFQNENVFDETGMPKERFSAKCLPNSPCSLEIQATKLEDSAVYFCASSPQGHSGNTIYFGEGSWLTVV.

The gene calls are TRBV5-4 and TRBJ2-1, with a tentative D call TRBD2 (5 bases). CDR1 and CDR2 (germline): SGHNT, YYREEE (reference sequence). The germline V and J ends were trimmed by 4 bases and 0 bases, with 11 bases remaining between them. There are 15 residues in the CDR3. Written as DNA, the CDR3 is TGTGCCAGCAGCGTGGACTTGAGCTCCTACAATGAGCAGTTCTTC. This sequence encodes CASSVDLSSYNEQFF.